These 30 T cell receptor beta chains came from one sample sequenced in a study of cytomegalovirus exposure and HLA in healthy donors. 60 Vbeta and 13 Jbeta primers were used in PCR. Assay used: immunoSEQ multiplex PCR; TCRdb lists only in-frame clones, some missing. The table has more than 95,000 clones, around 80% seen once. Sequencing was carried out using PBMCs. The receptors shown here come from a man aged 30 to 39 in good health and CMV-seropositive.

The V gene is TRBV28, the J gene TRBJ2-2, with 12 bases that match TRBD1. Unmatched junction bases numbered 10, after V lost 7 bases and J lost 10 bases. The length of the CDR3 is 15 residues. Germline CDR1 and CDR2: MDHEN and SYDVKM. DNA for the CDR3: TGTGCCAGCAACCTACCGGGACAGGGGGCGACGGAGCTGTTTTTT. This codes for CASNLPGQGATELFF.

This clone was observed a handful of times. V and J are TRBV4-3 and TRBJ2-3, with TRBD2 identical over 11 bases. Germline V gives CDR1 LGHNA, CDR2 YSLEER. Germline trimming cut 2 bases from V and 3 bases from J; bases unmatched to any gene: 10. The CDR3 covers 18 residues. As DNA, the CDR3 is TGCGCCAGCAGCCAAACTAGCGGGAGTGGAGTGTGGACAGATACGCAGTATTTT. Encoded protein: CASSQTSGSGVWTDTQYF.

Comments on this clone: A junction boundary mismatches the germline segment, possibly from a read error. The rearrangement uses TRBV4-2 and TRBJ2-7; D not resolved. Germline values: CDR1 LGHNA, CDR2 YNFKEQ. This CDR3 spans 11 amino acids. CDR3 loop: CASSQLRERYF. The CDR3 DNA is TGTGCCAGCAGCCAATTACGCGAGCGGTACTTC.

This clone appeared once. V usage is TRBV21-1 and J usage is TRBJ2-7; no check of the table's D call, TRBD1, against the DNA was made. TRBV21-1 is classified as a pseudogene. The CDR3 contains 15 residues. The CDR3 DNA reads TGTGCCAGCAGCAAAGCGTCTGCAGGGGACTACGAGCAGTACTTC. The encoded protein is CASSKASAGDYEQYF.

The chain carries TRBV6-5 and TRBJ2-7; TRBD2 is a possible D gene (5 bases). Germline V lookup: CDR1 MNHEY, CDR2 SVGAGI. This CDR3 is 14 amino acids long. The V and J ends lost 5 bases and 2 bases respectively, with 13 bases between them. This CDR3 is CASSPDLGPYEQYF. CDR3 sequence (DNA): TGTGCCAGCAGTCCGGACTTGGGTCCCTACGAGCAGTACTTC.

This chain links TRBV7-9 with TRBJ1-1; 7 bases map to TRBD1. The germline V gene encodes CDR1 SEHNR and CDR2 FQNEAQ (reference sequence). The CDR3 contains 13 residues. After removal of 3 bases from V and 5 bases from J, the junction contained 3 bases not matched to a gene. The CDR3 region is CASSFRGRTEAFF. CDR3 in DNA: TGTGCCAGCAGCTTCAGGGGGAGAACTGAAGCTTTCTTT.

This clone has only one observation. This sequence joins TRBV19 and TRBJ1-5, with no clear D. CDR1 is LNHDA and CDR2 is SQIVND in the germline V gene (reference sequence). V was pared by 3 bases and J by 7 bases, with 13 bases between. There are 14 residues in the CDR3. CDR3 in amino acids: CASSILAPHQPQHF. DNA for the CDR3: TGTGCCAGTAGTATTCTCGCGCCCCACCAGCCCCAGCATTTT.

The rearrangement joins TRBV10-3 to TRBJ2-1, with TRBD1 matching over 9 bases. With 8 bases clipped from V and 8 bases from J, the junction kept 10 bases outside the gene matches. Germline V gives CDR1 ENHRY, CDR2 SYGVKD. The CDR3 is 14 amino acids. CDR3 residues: CAIGLQGAEDEQFF. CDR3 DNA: TGTGCCATCGGGCTACAGGGGGCCGAGGATGAGCAGTTCTTC.

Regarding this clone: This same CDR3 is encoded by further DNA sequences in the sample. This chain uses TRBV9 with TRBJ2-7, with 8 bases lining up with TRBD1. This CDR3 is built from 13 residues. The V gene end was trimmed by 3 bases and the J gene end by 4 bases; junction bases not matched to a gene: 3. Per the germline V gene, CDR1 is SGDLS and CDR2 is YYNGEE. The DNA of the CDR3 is TGTGCCAGCAGCGCGGGACAGGCTTACGAGCAGTACTTC. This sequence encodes CASSAGQAYEQYF.

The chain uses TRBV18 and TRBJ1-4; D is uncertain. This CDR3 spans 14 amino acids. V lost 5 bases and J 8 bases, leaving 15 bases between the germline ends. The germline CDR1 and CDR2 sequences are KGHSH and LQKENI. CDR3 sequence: CASSERSGNEKLFF. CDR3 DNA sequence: TGTGCCAGCTCAGAAAGGTCGGGGAACGAAAAACTGTTTTTT.

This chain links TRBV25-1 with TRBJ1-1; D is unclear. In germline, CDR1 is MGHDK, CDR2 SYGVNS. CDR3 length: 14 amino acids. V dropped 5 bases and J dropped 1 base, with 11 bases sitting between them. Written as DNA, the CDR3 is TGTGCCAGCAGTCTGAGCGGGAGGAACACTGAAGCTTTCTTT. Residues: CASSLSGRNTEAFF.

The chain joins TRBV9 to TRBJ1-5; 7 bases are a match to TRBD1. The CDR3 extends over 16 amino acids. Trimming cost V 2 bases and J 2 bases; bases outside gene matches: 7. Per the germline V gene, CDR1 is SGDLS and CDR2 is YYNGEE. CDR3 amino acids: CASSVPTTGGNQPQHF. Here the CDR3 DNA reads TGTGCCAGCAGCGTCCCCACTACAGGGGGCAATCAGCCCCAGCATTTT.

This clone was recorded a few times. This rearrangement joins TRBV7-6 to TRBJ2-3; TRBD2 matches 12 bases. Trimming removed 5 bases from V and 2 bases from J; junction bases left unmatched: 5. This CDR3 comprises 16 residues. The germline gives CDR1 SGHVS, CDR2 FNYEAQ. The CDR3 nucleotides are TGTGCCAGCAGCCAGAGGACTAGCGGGGTCACAGATACGCAGTATTTT. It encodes CASSQRTSGVTDTQYF. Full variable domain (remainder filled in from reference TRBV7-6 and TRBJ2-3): GAGVSQSPRYKVTKRGQDVALRCDPISGHVSLYWYRQALGQGPEFLTYFNYEAQQDKSGLPNDRFSAERPEGSISTLTIQRTEQRDSAMYRCASSQRTSGVTDTQYFGPGTRLTVL.

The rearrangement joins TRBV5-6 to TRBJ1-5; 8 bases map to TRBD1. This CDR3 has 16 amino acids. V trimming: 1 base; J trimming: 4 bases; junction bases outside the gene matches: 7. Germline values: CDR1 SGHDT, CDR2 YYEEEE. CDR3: CASSLYDRGGNQPQHF. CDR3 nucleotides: TGTGCCAGCAGCTTGTACGACAGGGGCGGTAATCAGCCCCAGCATTTT.

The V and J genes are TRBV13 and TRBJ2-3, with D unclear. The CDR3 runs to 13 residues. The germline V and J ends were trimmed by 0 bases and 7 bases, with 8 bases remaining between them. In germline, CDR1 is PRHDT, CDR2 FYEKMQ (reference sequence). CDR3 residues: CASSLGRVYTQYF. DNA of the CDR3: TGTGCCAGCAGCTTAGGGCGAGTATATACGCAGTATTTT.

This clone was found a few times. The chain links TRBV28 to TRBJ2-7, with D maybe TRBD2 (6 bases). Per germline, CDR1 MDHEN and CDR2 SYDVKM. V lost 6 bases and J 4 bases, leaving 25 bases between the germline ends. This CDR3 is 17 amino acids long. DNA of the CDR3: TGTGCCAGCAGCGACCCCGGGGGACGAGGGAGGCCTTACGAGCAGTACTTC. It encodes CASSDPGGRGRPYEQYF.

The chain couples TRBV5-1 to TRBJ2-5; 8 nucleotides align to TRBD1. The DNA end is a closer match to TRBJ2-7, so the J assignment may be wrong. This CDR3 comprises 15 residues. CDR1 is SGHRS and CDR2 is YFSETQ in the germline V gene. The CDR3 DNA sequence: TGCGCCAGCAGCTTGAGCTCGGACAGGGTCCACGAGCAGTACTTC. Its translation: CASSLSSDRVHEQYF.

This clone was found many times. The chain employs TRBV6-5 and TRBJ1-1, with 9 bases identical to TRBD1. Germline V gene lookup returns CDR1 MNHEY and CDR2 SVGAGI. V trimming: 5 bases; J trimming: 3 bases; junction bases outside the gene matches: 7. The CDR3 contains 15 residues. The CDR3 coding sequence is TGTGCCAGCAGTGCGCAAAGGACAGGGGACACTGAAGCTTTCTTT. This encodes CASSAQRTGDTEAFF.

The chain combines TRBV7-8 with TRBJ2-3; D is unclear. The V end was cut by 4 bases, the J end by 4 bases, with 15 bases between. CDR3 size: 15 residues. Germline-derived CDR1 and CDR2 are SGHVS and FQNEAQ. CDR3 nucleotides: TGTGCCAGCAGCTCAGATCGTGGTACGCCAGATACGCAGTATTTT. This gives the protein CASSSDRGTPDTQYF.

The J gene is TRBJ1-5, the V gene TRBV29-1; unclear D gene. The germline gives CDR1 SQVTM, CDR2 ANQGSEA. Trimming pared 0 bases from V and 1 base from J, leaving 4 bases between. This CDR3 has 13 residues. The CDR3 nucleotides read TGCAGCGTTGAAGAAAGCAGCAATCAGCCCCAGCATTTT. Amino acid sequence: CSVEESSNQPQHF. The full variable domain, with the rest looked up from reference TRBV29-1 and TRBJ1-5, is SAVISQKPSRDICQRGTSLTIQCQVDSQVTMMFWYRQQPGQSLTLIATANQGSEATYESGFVIDKFPISRPNLTFSTLTVSNMSPEDSSIYLCSVEESSNQPQHFGDGTRLSIL.

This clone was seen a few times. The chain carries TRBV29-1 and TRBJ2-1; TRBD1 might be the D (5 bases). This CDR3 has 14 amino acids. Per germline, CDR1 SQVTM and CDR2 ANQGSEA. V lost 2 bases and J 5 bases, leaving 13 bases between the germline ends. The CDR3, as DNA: TGCAGCGTTGAATTTGGGGCAGCAAACAATGAGCAGTTCTTC. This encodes CSVEFGAANNEQFF.

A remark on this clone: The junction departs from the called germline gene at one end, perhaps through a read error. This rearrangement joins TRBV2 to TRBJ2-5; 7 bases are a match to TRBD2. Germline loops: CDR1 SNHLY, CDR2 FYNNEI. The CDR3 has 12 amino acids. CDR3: CASSEGPGGLDF. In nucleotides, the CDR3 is TGTGCCAGCAGTGAAGGGCCGGGAGGCCTTGACTTC.

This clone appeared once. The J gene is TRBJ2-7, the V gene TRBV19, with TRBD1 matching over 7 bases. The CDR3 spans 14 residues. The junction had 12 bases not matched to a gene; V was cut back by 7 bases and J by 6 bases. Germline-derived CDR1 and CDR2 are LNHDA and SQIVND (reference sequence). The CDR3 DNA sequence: TGTGCCAGTACGTCGAGACAGGGACCGACCGAGCAGTACTTC. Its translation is CASTSRQGPTEQYF.

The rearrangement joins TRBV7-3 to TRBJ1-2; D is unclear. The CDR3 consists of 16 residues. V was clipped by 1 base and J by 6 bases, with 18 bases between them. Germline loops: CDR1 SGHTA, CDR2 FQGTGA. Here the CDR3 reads CASSLMPQTSVNGYTF. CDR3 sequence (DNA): TGTGCCAGCAGCTTAATGCCTCAGACATCCGTGAATGGCTACACCTTC.

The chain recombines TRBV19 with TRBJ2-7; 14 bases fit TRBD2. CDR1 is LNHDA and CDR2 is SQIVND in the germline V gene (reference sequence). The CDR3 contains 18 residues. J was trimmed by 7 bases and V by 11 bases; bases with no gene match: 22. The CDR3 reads CASSRDRDGLAGGQEQYF. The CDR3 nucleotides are TGTGCCTCTAGTCGAGACCGCGACGGACTAGCGGGGGGCCAAGAGCAGTACTTC.

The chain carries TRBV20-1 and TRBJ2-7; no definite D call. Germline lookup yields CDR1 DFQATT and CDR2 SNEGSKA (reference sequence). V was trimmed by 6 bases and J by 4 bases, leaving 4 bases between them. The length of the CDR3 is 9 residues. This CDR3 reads CSAPYEQYF. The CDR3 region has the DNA TGCAGTGCCCCGTACGAGCAGTACTTC.

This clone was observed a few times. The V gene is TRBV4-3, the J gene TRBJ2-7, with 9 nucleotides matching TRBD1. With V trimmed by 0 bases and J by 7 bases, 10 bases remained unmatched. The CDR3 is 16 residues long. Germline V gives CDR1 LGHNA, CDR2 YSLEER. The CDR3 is CASSQDHRGRGSEQYF. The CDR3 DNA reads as TGCGCCAGCAGCCAAGACCACAGGGGGCGAGGTTCTGAGCAGTACTTC.

Here the CDR3 reads CASGLWDKSYEQYF. DNA of the CDR3: TGTGCTAGTGGTTTGTGGGACAAGTCCTACGAGCAGTACTTC. The V and J genes are TRBV12-5 and TRBJ2-7; tentative D call: TRBD1 (6 bases). The CDR3 contains 14 residues. The germline V and J ends were trimmed by 2 bases and 1 base, with 9 bases remaining between them. In germline, CDR1 is LGHNT, CDR2 FRNRAP.

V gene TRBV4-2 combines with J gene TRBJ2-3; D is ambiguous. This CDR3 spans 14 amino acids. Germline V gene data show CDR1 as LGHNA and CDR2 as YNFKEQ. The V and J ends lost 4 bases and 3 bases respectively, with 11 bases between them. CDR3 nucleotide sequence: TGTGCCAGCAGCCTAAGCTTCGAGACAGATACGCAGTATTTT. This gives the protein CASSLSFETDTQYF.

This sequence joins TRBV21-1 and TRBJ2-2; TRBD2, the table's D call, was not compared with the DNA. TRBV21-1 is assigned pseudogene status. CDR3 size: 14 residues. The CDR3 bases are TGTGCCAGCAGCAAGCGGCGGGGGACCGGGGAGCTGTTTTTT. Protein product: CASSKRRGTGELFF.